This T cell receptor (beta chain) was sequenced in a study of T cells after yellow fever vaccination. TCRdb itself ran the 5' RACE reads through MiXCR, one entry per CDR3 protein. The sample includes about 260,000 distinct CDR3 sequences, around 5.2% of them seen just once. Germline CDR1 and CDR2: SEHNR and FQNEAQ (reference sequence). This CDR3 contains 15 residues. Trimming cost V 3 bases and J 3 bases, with 12 bases left between them. Sequencing used CD4+ T cells sorted from PBMCs, obtained on the day of the yellow fever booster vaccination. This chain joins TRBV7-9 and TRBJ2-1; perhaps TRBD2 as D (6 bases). The clonotype originates from a man between 18 and 35 years old who received the YFV17D yellow fever vaccine. The DNA for the CDR3 is TGTGCCAGCAGCTTGACTAGTCCCATCTACAATGAGCAGTTCTTC. Amino acid sequence: CASSLTSPIYNEQFF.